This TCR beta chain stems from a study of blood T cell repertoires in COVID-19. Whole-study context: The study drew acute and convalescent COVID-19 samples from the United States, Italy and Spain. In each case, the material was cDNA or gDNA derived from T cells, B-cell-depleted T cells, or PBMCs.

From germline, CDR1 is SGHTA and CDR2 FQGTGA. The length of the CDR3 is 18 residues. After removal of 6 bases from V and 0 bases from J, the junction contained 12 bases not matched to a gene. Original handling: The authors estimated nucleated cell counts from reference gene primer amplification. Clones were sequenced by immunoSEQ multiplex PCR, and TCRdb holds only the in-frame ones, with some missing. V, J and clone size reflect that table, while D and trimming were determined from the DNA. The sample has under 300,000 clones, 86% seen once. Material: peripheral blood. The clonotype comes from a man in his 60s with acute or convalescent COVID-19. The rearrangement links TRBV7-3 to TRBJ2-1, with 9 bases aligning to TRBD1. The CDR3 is CASRPTEQGAGSYNEQFF. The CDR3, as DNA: TGTGCCAGCAGGCCAACGGAACAGGGGGCCGGCTCCTACAATGAGCAGTTCTTC.